Listed below are T cell receptor beta chains from one sample, sequenced in a study of vaccination and CD4 T cells after COVID-19. For these TCRs, the target antigens are not known. TCRdb re-called the PCR reads through MiXCR, storing one row per CDR3 protein. The table records under 20,000 distinct CDR3 sequences, roughly 40% of them present only once. Sample: CD4+ T cells from blood, cultured in vitro, taken before SARS-CoV-2 vaccination. These receptors were collected from a human donor who had recovered from COVID-19. CDR3s include the opening cysteine and the closing phenylalanine or tryptophan. The D gene is left open where the match is weak. Size values are once, few and many counts, or a class for expanded clones, and some rows have none.

v_call	j_call	clone_size	d_call	cdr3_aa	cdr3_nt
TRBV6-5	TRBJ1-6	few	TRBD1	CASSYITGTGVTPLHF	TGTGCCAGCAGTTACATAACCGGGACAGGGGTTACACCCCTCCACTTT
TRBV7-3	TRBJ2-2	NA	TRBD1	CASSLGQVNTGELFF	TGTGCCAGCAGCTTAGGACAGGTGAACACCGGGGAGCTGTTTTTT
TRBV7-6	TRBJ1-1	few	TRBD1	CASSPVTGALNTEAFF	TGTGCCAGCAGCCCGGTGACAGGGGCCCTTAACACTGAAGCTTTCTTT
TRBV28	TRBJ1-2	NA	NA	CASSPDAGSLYGYTF	TGTGCCAGCAGCCCCGACGCGGGCAGCCTCTATGGCTACACCTTC
TRBV7-2	TRBJ1-1	few	TRBD1	CASSLASGQPNTEAFF	TGTGCCAGCAGCTTAGCTTCGGGACAGCCGAACACTGAAGCTTTCTTT
TRBV6-2/TRBV6-3	TRBJ2-5	few	TRBD1	CASSLTGGETQYF	TGTGCCAGCAGTTTGACAGGGGGTGAGACCCAGTACTTC
TRBV12-3/TRBV12-4	TRBJ1-1	NA	NA	CASSSGWEGTEAFF	TGTGCCAGCAGTTCGGGATGGGAGGGGACTGAAGCTTTCTTT
TRBV7-2	TRBJ2-3	NA	NA	CAIRRMGGRGLVQDTQYF	TGTGCCATCCGTCGTATGGGGGGGCGCGGGCTTGTCCAAGATACGCAGTATTTT
TRBV6-1	TRBJ1-2	NA	TRBD1	CASSPNLRGLGYGYTF	TGTGCCAGCAGTCCTAATCTCAGGGGGCTCGGCTATGGCTACACCTTC
TRBV12-5	TRBJ2-5	few	NA	CASGLGGWETQYF	TGTGCTAGTGGTTTGGGAGGTTGGGAGACCCAGTACTTC
TRBV20-1	TRBJ1-5	NA	NA	CSALWGQPQHF	TGCAGTGCCCTGTGGGGTCAGCCCCAGCATTTT
TRBV20-1	TRBJ2-7	NA	NA	CSASNRVEGEQYF	TGTAGTGCTAGCAACAGGGTCGAGGGCGAGCAGTACTTC
TRBV2	TRBJ2-7	NA	NA	CASSWTRCEQYF	TGTGCCAGCTCTTGGACCCGATGCGAGCAGTACTTC
TRBV6-5	TRBJ1-2	NA	TRBD1	CASSYTEQGFDGYTF	TGTGCCAGCAGTTACACCGAACAGGGGTTTGATGGCTACACCTTC
TRBV10-3	TRBJ1-1	NA	TRBD1	CAISESGRGRTEAFF	TGTGCCATCAGTGAGTCAGGCAGGGGGAGAACTGAAGCTTTCTTT
TRBV20-1	TRBJ2-1	NA	NA	CSLPASSYNEQFF	TGCAGCCTGCCCGCAAGCTCCTACAATGAGCAGTTCTTC
TRBV15	TRBJ2-2	NA	TRBD2	CATSRDGLAGESTGELFF	TGTGCCACCAGCAGAGATGGCCTAGCGGGAGAGTCAACCGGGGAGCTGTTTTTT
TRBV20-1	TRBJ2-3	NA	TRBD2	CSPVAGRADTQYF	TGCAGTCCCGTAGCGGGAAGGGCAGATACGCAGTATTTT
TRBV27	TRBJ1-5	NA	NA	CASSSRAREPQHF	TGTGCCAGCAGTTCCAGGGCGCGGGAGCCCCAGCATTTT
TRBV6-2/TRBV6-3	TRBJ1-1	few	NA	CASSYGTGLDAFF	TGTGCCAGCAGTTACGGGACGGGCCTGGATGCTTTCTTT
TRBV6-1	TRBJ1-2	NA	NA	CASSEAARHSGGYTF	TGTGCCAGCAGTGAAGCGGCCCGGCACTCCGGCGGCTACACCTTC
TRBV5-1	TRBJ1-1	NA	NA	CASSLTLNTEAFF	TGCGCCAGCAGCCTGACCCTGAACACTGAAGCTTTCTTT
TRBV10-3	TRBJ1-1	NA	NA	CAIMQGAEAFF	TGTGCCATCATGCAGGGCGCTGAAGCTTTCTTT
TRBV19	TRBJ2-2	NA	NA	CASSLKNTGELFF	TGTGCCAGTAGTCTAAAGAACACCGGGGAGCTGTTTTTT
TRBV20-1	TRBJ1-2	NA	NA	CSARDHPYGYTF	TGCAGTGCTAGAGACCACCCCTATGGCTACACCTTC
TRBV6-1	TRBJ1-2	NA	NA	CASSVIRSSYGYTF	TGTGCCAGCAGTGTAATCAGGAGTAGCTATGGCTACACCTTC